The TCR beta chain under discussion was sequenced for a study of CD8 T cells in Susac syndrome. Blood CD8+ and CD4+ T cells underwent high-throughput TCR beta sequencing. While CD8+ and CD4+ T cells were isolated negatively, TEMRA cells were enriched by FACS. RNA amounts of about 0.5 to 1 ug underwent reverse transcription with random hexamers. TCR beta CDR3 was amplified by immunoSEQ multiplex PCR. This amplification extended across 54 Vbeta and 13 Jbeta segments. From the immunoSEQ multiplex PCR reads, TCRdb called clonotypes with MiXCR, one entry per CDR3 protein. The table records 250,000 to 300,000 distinct CDR3 sequences, 75% to 85% of them present only once. Trimming shortened V by 6 bases and J by 0 bases, and 9 bases separated the two germline ends. This CDR3 is 14 amino acids long. Germline V lookup: CDR1 PRHDT, CDR2 FYEKMQ (reference sequence).

V usage is TRBV13 and J usage is TRBJ1-5; D gene ambiguous. The sample comprised CD8+ T cells from PBMCs. This TCR was recovered from a human donor with multiple sclerosis. The chain's CDR3 is CASSLHNSNQPQHF. DNA for the CDR3: TGTGCCAGCAGTCTCCACAATAGCAATCAGCCCCAGCATTTT.